This TCR beta chain was obtained from a study of blood T cell repertoires in COVID-19. Study-wide context: Collection of acute and convalescent COVID-19 samples took place in the United States, Italy and Spain. Sample material is recorded as cDNA or gDNA derived from T cells, B-cell-depleted T cells, or PBMCs.

Original analysis: Counts of nucleated cells, estimated from reference gene primer amplification, were obtained. Profiling relied on immunoSEQ multiplex PCR, and the TCRdb table lists in-frame clones only, not all of them. That table gives V, J and clone size, and the DNA gave D and trimming. The data show 200,000 to 250,000 clones, about nine tenths seen once. The CDR3 totals 13 residues. CDR1 is SGHVS and CDR2 is FNYEAQ in the germline V gene. The V segment lost 1 base and the J segment 9 bases; nucleotides outside the gene matches: 4. This chain joins TRBV7-6 and TRBJ2-3; 7 bases map to TRBD2. This sequence was found in a man aged 50 to 60 with acute or convalescent COVID-19. Material: peripheral blood. This CDR3 is CASSLVASGTQYF. The CDR3 bases are TGTGCCAGCAGCTTAGTGGCTAGCGGAACGCAGTATTTT.